This TCR beta chain emerged from a study of T-cell reconstitution after alpha-beta-depleted transplantation in children (dated by TCRdb to about 2016). About the full investigation: Using TCR repertoire profiling, the study followed T-cell immune reconstitution in a quantitative way in children after TCRalphabeta/CD19-depleted allogeneic hematopoietic cell transplantation. The full study reports these points: Over the following months the frequencies of hyperexpanded clones went down, and after one year T-cell counts and TCRbeta diversity were mostly credited to newly produced T cells. The apparently early alphabetaT-cell count recovery about two months after transplant was reportedly dependent on only several hundred rapidly expanded clones derived from non-depleted graft cells. In some patients, high TCRbeta diversity at day 60 was attributed to recipient T cells and intrathymic progenitors that had survived conditioning.

What the treatment or condition label conveys for this sample: allogeneic hematopoietic cell transplantation with graft depleted of TCRalphabeta T cells and CD19 B cells. The children who served as transplant recipients had been given grafts of TCRalphabeta/CD19-depleted allogeneic hematopoietic cells. The library relied on PCR. For sequencing, an Illumina HiSeq 2500 was employed. Molecular barcoding was employed in the preparation of TCR libraries, with unique molecular identifiers being used to normalize TCRbeta repertoire quantification. TCRdb ran its own pipeline on the public reads, namely fastp trimming at Q25 and MiXCR clone calling, and kept in-frame beta chains. One record per CDR3 amino acid sequence lists the most common genes and DNA. In this sample the table shows hundreds of thousands of distinct CDR3 sequences, over 10% of which occur a single time. The ten largest clones capture roughly 2.3% of the sample.

This clonotype was counted only a few times. Its antigen target is currently unknown. No quality values exist for individual bases; no much larger clone is one base distant. Trimming takes 5 bases from V and 10 bases from J, and the germline ends sit 15 bases apart. Taken from the germline V gene, the CDR1 and CDR2 loops are SGHVS and FQNEAQ. The CDR3, from cysteine to phenylalanine, totals 13 residues. CDR3 DNA only is kept here, 39 bases in frame from base 1. The TCR comes from a male patient between 5 and 17 years old who had a stem cell transplant for acute myeloid leukemia, so the T cells may come from the graft donor. The V and J segments used are TRBV7-8 and TRBJ2-1; the D region possibly corresponds to TRBD1 (6 bases align). This specimen consisted of PBMCs, mostly from graft donor cells, obtained 360 days after TCRalphabeta/CD19-depleted stem cell transplant. The CDR3 has the sequence CASSVDRLQEQFF. The nucleotides read TGTGCCAGCAGCGTGGACAGATTACAAGAGCAGTTCTTC.